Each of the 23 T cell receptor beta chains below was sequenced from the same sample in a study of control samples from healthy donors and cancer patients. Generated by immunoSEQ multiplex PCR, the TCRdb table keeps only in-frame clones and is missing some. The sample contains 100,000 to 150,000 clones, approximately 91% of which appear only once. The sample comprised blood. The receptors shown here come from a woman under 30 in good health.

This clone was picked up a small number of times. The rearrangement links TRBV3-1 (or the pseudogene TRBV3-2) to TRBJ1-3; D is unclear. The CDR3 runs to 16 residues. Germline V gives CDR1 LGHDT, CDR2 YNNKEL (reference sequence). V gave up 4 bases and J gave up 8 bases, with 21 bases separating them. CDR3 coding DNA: TGTGCCAGCAGCCCATCATGGACGGGATGGGCACACACCATATATTTT. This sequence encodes CASSPSWTGWAHTIYF.

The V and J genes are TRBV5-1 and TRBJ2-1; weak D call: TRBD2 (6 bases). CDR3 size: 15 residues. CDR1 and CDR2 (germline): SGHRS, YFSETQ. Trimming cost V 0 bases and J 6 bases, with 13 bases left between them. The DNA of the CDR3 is TGCGCCAGCAGCTTGGGGACTAATCATCCCAATGAGCAGTTCTTC. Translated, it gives CASSLGTNHPNEQFF.

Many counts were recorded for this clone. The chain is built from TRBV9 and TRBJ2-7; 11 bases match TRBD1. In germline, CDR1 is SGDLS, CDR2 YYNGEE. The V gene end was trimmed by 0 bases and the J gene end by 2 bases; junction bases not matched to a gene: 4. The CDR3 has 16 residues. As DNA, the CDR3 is TGTGCCAGCAGCGTAGATCCGGGACAGGGGGCCTACGAGCAGTACTTC. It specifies CASSVDPGQGAYEQYF.

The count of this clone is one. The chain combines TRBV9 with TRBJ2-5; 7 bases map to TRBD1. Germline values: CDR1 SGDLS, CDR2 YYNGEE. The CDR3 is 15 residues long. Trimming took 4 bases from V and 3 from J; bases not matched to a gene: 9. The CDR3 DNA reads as TGTGCCAGCAGCCCTAAGGGACAGTTAAAAGAGACCCAGTACTTC. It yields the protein CASSPKGQLKETQYF.

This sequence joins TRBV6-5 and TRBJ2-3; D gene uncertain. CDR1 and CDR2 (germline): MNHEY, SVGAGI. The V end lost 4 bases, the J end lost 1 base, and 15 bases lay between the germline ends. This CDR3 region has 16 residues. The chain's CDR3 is CASSSGSISGTDTQYF. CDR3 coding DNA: TGTGCCAGCAGTTCCGGAAGCATCTCTGGCACAGATACGCAGTATTTT.

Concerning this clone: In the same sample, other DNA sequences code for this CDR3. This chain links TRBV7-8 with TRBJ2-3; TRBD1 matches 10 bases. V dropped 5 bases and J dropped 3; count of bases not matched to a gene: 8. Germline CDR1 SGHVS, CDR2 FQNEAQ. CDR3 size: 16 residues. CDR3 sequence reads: CASSPRDRGGTDTQYF. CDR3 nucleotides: TGTGCCAGCAGCCCGAGGGACAGGGGAGGGACAGATACGCAGTATTTT.

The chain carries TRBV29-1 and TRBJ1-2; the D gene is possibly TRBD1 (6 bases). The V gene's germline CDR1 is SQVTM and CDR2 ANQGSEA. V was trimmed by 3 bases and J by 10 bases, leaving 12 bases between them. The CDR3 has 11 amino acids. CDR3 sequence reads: CSVEGAGFYTF. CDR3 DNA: TGCAGCGTTGAGGGGGCAGGGTTCTACACCTTC.

The CDR3 protein is CASSATGGMGQYF. For the CDR3, the DNA is TGTGCCAGCAGCGCTACAGGGGGCATGGGGCAGTACTTC. The chain is built from TRBV11-1 and TRBJ2-7, with TRBD1 identical over 9 bases. Germline loops: CDR1 SGHAT, CDR2 FQDESV (reference sequence). The trim removed 5 bases at V and 9 bases at J, leaving 8 bases unmatched. CDR3 length: 13 residues.

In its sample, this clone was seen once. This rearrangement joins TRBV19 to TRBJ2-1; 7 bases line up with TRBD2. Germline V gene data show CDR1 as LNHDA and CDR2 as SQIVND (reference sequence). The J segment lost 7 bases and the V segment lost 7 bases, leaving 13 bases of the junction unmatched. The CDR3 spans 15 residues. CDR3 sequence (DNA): TGTGCCAGTAACCTACAAGCGGGATTACGGAATGAGCAGTTCTTC. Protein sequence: CASNLQAGLRNEQFF.

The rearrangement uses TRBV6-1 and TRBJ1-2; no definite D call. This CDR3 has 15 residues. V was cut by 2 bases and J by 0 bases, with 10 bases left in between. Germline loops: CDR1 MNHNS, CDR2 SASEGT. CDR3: CASSELQSPNYGYTF. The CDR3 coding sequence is TGTGCCAGCAGTGAACTACAGAGCCCTAACTATGGCTACACCTTC.

The CDR3 here is CASSRGEVRTDTQYF. In nucleotides, the CDR3 is TGCGCCAGCAGCCGAGGGGAGGTCCGGACAGATACGCAGTATTTT. The chain joins TRBV5-1 to TRBJ2-3; D is possibly TRBD2 (6 bases). Trimming shortened V by 4 bases and J by 3 bases, and 15 bases separated the two germline ends. This CDR3 spans 15 amino acids. CDR1 is SGHRS, CDR2 YFSETQ, per germline. Full variable domain (outside the CDR3, taken from reference TRBV5-1 and TRBJ2-3): KAGVTQTPRYLIKTRGQQVTLSCSPISGHRSVSWYQQTPGQGLQFLFEYFSETQRNKGNFPGRFSGRQFSNSRSEMNVSTLELGDSALYLCASSRGEVRTDTQYFGPGTRLTVL.

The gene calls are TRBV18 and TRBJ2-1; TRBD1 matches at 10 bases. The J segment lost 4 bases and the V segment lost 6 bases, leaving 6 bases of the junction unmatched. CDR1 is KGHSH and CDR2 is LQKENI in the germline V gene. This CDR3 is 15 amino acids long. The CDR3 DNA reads TGTGCCAGCTCCCCCGGGACAGGGGTTTACAATGAGCAGTTCTTC. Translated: CASSPGTGVYNEQFF.

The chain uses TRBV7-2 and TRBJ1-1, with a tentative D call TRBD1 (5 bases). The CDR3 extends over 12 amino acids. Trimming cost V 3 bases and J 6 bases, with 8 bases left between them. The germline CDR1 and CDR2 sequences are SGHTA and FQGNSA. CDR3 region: CASSFSRAEAFF. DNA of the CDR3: TGTGCCAGCAGCTTTAGCAGGGCTGAAGCTTTCTTT.

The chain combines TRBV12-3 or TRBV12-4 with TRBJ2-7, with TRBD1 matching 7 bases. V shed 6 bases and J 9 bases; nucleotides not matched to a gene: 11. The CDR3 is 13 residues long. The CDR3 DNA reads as TGTGCCAGCAGACGAGACAGGGTAGGGCGGCAGTACTTC. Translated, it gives CASRRDRVGRQYF.

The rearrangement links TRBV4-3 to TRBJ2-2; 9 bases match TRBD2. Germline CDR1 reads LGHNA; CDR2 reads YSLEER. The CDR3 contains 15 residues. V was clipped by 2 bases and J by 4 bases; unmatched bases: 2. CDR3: CASSQMRGGTGELFF. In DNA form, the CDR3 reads TGCGCCAGCAGCCAAATGCGGGGGGGCACCGGGGAGCTGTTTTTT.

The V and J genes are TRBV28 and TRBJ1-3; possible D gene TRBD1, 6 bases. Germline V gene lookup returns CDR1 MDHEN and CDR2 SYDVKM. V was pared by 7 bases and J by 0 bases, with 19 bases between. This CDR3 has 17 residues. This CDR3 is CASTWGGPQSSGNTIYF. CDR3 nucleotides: TGTGCCAGCACCTGGGGGGGGCCCCAATCCTCTGGAAACACCATATATTTT.

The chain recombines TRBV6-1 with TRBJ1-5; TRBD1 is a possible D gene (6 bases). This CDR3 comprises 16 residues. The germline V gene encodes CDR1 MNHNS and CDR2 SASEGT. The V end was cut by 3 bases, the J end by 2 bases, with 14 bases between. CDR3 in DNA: TGTGCCAGCAGTGAGGCGATCAGGGGCGGCAATCAGCCCCAGCATTTT. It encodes CASSEAIRGGNQPQHF.

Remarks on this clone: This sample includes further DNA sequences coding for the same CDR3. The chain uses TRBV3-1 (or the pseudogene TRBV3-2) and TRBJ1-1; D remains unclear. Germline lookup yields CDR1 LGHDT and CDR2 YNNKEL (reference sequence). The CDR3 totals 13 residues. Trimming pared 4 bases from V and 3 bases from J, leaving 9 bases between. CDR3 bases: TGTGCCAGCAGCCGTCGGGTTGACACTGAAGCTTTCTTT. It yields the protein CASSRRVDTEAFF.

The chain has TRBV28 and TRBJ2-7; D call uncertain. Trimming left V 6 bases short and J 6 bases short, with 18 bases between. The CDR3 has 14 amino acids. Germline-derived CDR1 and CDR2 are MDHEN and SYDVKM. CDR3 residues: CASRTVGPPREQYF. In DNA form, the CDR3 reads TGTGCCAGCAGAACCGTAGGACCTCCCCGCGAGCAGTACTTC.

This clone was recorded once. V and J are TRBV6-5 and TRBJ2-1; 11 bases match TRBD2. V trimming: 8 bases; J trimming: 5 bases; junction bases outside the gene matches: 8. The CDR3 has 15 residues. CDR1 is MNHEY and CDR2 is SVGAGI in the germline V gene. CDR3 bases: TGTGCCAGCCGGGTACTAGCGGGGGCCCACAATGAGCAGTTCTTC. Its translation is CASRVLAGAHNEQFF.

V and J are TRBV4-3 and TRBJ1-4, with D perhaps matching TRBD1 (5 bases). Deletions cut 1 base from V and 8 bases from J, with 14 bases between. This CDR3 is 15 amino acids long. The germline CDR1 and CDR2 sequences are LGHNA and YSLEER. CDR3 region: CASSQAGAEGEKLFF. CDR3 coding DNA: TGCGCCAGCAGCCAAGCAGGCGCGGAGGGGGAAAAACTGTTTTTT.

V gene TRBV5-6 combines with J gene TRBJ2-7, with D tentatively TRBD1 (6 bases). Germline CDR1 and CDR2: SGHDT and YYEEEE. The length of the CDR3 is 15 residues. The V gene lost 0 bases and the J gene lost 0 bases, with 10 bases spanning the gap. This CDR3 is CASSLGDTNSYEQYF. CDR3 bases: TGTGCCAGCAGCTTGGGGGACACTAACTCCTACGAGCAGTACTTC.

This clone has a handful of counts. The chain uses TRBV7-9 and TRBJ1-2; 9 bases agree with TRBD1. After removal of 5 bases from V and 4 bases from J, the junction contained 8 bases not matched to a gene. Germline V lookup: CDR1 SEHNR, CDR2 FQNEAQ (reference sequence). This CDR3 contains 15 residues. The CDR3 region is CASSQEDRGIYGYTF. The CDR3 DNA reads TGTGCCAGCAGCCAAGAGGACAGGGGAATCTATGGCTACACCTTC.